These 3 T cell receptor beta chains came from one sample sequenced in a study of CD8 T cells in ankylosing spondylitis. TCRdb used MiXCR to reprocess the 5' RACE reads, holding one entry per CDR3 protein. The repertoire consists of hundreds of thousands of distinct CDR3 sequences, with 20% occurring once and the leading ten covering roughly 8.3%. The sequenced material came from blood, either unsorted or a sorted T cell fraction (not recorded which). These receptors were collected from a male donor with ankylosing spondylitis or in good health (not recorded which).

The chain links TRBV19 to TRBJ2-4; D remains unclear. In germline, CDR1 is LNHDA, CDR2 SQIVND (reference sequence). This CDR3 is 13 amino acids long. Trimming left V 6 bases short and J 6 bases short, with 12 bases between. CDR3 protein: CASSLAGGNIQYF. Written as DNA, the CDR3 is TGTGCCAGTAGCCTGGCAGGTGGAAACATTCAGTACTTC.

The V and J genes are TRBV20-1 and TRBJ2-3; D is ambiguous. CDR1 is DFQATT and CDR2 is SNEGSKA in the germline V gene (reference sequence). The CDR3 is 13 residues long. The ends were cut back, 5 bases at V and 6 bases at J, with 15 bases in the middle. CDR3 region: CSAPGPHDDTQYF. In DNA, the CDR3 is TGCAGTGCTCCGGGCCCACACGACGATACGCAGTATTTT.

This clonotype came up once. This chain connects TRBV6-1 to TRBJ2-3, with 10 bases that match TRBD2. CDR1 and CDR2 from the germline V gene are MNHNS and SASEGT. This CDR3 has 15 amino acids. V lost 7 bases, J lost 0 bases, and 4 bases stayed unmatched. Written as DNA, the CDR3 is TGTGCCAGCACCGAGCGGGGGGGGAGCACAGATACGCAGTATTTT. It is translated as CASTERGGSTDTQYF.